Listed below are T cell receptor beta chains from one sample, sequenced in a study of CD8+CD57+ T cells in acquired aplastic anemia. TCRdb called the reads again in MiXCR, with one record for every CDR3 protein. The sample contains fewer than 200,000 distinct CDR3 sequences, roughly 63% of which appear only once. The sequenced sample was sorted CD4+, CD8+, or CD8+CD57+ T cells (not recorded which) from PBMCs. These TCRs come from a human donor in good health. Each CDR3 is given with its conserved first and last residue. A D gene is named only where the DNA matches it firmly. Size tells how often a clone was seen (once, few, many) or the class of an expanded clone, and some rows leave it out.

j_call | clone_size | d_call | v_call | cdr3_nt | cdr3_aa
TRBJ2-3 | many | TRBD2 | TRBV6-6 | TGTGCCAGCACTAGCGGGAGAGATACGCAGTATTTT | CASTSGRDTQYF
TRBJ2-1 | many | NA | TRBV29-1 | TGCAGCGGATCACGAAATATGGGGTACAATGAGCAGTTCTTC | CSGSRNMGYNEQFF
TRBJ2-1 | few | NA | TRBV24-1 | TGTGCCACCAGTGATTCGAGGAATGAGCAGTTCTTC | CATSDSRNEQFF
TRBJ2-5 | NA | TRBD2 | TRBV7-7 | TGTGCTAGCAGTCAGGGACTAGCGGGAAAAGAGACCCAGTACTTC | CASSQGLAGKETQYF
TRBJ1-5 | many | TRBD1 | TRBV7-9 | TGTGCCAGCAGCTTAGAGACAGGGGGCGGGTATCAGCCCCAGCATTTT | CASSLETGGGYQPQHF
TRBJ1-1 | NA | TRBD1 | TRBV2 | TGTGCCAGCAGGGCGGGACAGAGCACTGAAGCTTTCTTT | CASRAGQSTEAFF
TRBJ2-1 | NA | TRBD2 | TRBV7-9 | TGTGCCAGCAGCCGTCTAGCGGGAGTCCTCTACAATGTGCAGTTCTTC | CASSRLAGVLYNVQFF
TRBJ2-2 | NA | NA | TRBV7-9 | TGTGCCAGCAGCTTAGCCCTCCGTGGCGGGGAGCTGTTTTTT | CASSLALRGGELFF
TRBJ1-1 | NA | NA | TRBV6-1 | TGTGCCAGCAGTTTATTTGACATTAACACTGAAGCTTTCTTT | CASSLFDINTEAFF
TRBJ2-3 | once | NA | TRBV7-3 | TGTGCCAGCAGCTTAAAGGGGGGCACGGTTTTTTTT | CASSLKGGTVFF
TRBJ2-1 | NA | NA | TRBV24-1 | TGTGCCACCAGTGGCAGGGACTCCCCCTACAATGAGCAGTTCTTC | CATSGRDSPYNEQFF
TRBJ1-1 | NA | NA | TRBV20-1 | TGCAGTGCACAACAGCTGATGAACACTGAAGCTTTCTTT | CSAQQLMNTEAFF
TRBJ1-1 | NA | NA | TRBV20-1 | TGCAGTGCTGGACCAGAGAACACTGAAGCTTTCTTT | CSAGPENTEAFF
TRBJ2-7 | once | NA | TRBV20-1 | TGCAGTGCTGGGGCCGGAAATATAATCGACGAGCAGTACTTC | CSAGAGNIIDEQYF
TRBJ2-1 | NA | TRBD2 | TRBV10-3 | TGTGCCATCAGTGACGGGAGCGGGGCCTACAATGAGCAGTTCTTC | CAISDGSGAYNEQFF
TRBJ2-5 | NA | NA | TRBV7-3 | TGTGCCAGCAGCTTAGGAGAGGCCCAGTACTTC | CASSLGEAQYF
TRBJ1-5 | NA | NA | TRBV2 | TGTGCCAGCAGTGGGTCCGGAGGCGGCAATCAGCCCCAGCATTTT | CASSGSGGGNQPQHF
TRBJ2-1 | many | NA | TRBV7-9 | TGTGCCAGCTGGCAGTGGGGCCTAGACTACAATGAGCAGTTCTTC | CASWQWGLDYNEQFF
TRBJ2-6 | NA | NA | TRBV15 | TGTGCCACCAAGCCAGAGTCTGGGGCCAACGTCCTGACTTTC | CATKPESGANVLTF
TRBJ2-1 | many | TRBD2 | TRBV20-1 | TGCAGTGCTAGAGAAACCGGGGGGGAGCACCACTACAATGAGCAGTTCTTC | CSARETGGEHHYNEQFF